Given below is one T cell receptor (beta chain) in context. The repertoire was sequenced with immunoSEQ multiplex PCR; TCRdb's copy has only in-frame clones and lacks some. Here the sample spans 200,000 to 300,000 clones, approximately 89% being singletons. This specimen belongs to a study of blood T cell repertoires in COVID-19. Participant-given clinical history determined each cohort assignment. This CDR3 has 15 residues. Trimming cost V 1 base and J 6 bases; bases outside gene matches: 9. Germline lookup yields CDR1 KGHSH and CDR2 LQKENI. This clonotype originated in a woman in her forties with acute COVID-19. The genes are TRBV18 and TRBJ2-7, with TRBD1 matching 7 bases. The sequenced sample was PBMCs or T cells enriched from blood (not recorded which). The CDR3 region has the DNA TGTGCCAGCTCACCACGAAGGGGGCGTCTTGGCGAGCAGTACGTC. It is translated as CASSPRRGRLGEQYV.